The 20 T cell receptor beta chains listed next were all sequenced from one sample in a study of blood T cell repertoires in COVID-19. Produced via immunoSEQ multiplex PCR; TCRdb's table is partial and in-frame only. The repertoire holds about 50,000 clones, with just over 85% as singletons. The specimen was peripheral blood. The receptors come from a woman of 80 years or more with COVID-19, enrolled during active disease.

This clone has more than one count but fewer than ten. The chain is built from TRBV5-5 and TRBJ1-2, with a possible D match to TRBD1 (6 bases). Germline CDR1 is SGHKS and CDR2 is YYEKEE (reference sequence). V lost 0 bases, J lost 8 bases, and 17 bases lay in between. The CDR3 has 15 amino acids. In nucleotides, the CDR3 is TGTGCCAGCAGCTTGGATGACAGGAGAGTTTACGGCTACACCTTC. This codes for CASSLDDRRVYGYTF. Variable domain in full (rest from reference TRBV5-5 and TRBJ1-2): DAGVTQSPTHLIKTRGQQVTLRCSPISGHKSVSWYQQVLGQGPQFIFQYYEKEERGRGNFPDRFSARQFPNYSSELNVNALLLGDSALYLCASSLDDRRVYGYTFGSGTRLTVV.

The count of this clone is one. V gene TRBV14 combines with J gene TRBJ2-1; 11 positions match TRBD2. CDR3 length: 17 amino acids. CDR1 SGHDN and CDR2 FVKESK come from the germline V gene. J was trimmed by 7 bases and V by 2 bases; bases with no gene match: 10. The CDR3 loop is CASSQKSRLAGRNEQFF. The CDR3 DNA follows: TGTGCCAGCAGCCAAAAATCACGACTAGCGGGAAGAAATGAGCAGTTCTTC.

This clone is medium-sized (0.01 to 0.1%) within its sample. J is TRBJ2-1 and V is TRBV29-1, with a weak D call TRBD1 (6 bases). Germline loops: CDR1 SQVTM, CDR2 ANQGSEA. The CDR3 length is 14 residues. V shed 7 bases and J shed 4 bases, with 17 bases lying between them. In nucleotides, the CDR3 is TGCAGCGGGAATCACAGGGCGAATTACAATGAGCAGTTCTTC. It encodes CSGNHRANYNEQFF.

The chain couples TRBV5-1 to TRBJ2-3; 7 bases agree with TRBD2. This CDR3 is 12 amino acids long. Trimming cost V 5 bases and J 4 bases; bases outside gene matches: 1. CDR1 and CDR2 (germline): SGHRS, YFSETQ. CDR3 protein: CASRGGSDTQYF. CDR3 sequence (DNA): TGCGCCAGCAGGGGGGGGTCAGATACGCAGTATTTT.

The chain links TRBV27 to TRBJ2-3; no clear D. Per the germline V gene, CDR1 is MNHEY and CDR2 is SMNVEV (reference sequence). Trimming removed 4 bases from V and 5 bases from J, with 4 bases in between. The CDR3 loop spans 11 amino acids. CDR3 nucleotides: TGTGCCAGCAGTTCGGGAGATACGCAGTATTTT. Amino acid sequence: CASSSGDTQYF.

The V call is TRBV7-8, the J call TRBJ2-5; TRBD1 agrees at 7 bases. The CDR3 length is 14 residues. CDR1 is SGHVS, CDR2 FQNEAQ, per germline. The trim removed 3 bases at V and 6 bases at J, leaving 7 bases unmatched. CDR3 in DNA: TGTGCCAGCAGCTTCCTGACAGGGCACCAGACCCAGTACTTC. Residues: CASSFLTGHQTQYF.

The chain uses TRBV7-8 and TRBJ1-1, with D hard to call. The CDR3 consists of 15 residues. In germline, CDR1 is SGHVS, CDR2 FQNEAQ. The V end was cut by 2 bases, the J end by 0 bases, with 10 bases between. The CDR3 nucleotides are TGTGCCAGCAGCTTACGGGAACTCGTGAACACTGAAGCTTTCTTT. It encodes CASSLRELVNTEAFF.

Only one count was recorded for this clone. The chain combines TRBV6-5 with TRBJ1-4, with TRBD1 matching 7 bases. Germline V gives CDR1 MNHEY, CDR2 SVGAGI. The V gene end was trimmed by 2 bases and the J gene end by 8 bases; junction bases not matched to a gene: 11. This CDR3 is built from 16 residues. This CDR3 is CASSYRASDRREKLFF. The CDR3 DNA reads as TGTGCCAGCAGTTACCGCGCTTCGGACAGGAGGGAAAAACTGTTTTTT.

This chain's CDR3 is CASSVGLAGAVDTQYF. The CDR3 bases are TGTGCCAGCAGCGTAGGCCTAGCGGGAGCGGTAGATACGCAGTATTTT. The J gene is TRBJ2-3, the V gene TRBV9, with 10 nucleotides matching TRBD2. The CDR3 length is 16 residues. The junction had 6 bases not matched to a gene; V was cut back by 0 bases and J by 5 bases. Germline CDR1 reads SGDLS; CDR2 reads YYNGEE.

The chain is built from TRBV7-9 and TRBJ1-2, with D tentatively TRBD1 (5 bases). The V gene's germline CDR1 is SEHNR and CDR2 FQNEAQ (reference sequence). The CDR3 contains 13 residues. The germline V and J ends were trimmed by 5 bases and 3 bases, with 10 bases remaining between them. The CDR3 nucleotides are TGTGCCAGCAGCCCTACAGGCCACTATGGCTACACCTTC. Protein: CASSPTGHYGYTF. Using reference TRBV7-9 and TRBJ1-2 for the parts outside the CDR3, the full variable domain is DTGVSQNPRHKITKRGQNVTFRCDPISEHNRLYWYRQTLGQGPEFLTYFQNEAQLEKSRLLSDRFSAERPKGSFSTLEIQRTEQGDSAMYLCASSPTGHYGYTFGSGTRLTVV.

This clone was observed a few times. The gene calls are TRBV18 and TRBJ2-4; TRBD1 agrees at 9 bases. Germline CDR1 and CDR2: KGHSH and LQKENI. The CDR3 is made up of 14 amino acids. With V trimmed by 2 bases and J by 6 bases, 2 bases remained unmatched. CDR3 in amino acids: CASSPGTGRNIQYF. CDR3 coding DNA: TGTGCCAGCTCACCAGGGACAGGGAGAAACATTCAGTACTTC.

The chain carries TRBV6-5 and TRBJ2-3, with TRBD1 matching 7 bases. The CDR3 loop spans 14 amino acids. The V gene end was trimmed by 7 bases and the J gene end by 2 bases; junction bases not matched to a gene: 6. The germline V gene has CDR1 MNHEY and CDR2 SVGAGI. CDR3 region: CASKRDRITDTQYF. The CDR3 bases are TGTGCCAGCAAACGGGACAGAATCACAGATACGCAGTATTTT.

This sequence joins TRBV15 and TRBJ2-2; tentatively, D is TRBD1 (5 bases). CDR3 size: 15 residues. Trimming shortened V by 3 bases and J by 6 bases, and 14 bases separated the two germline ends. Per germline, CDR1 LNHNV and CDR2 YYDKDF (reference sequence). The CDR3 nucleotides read TGTGCCACCAGCAGTCCCCCGGCCAGGGCCGGGGAGCTGTTTTTT. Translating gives CATSSPPARAGELFF.

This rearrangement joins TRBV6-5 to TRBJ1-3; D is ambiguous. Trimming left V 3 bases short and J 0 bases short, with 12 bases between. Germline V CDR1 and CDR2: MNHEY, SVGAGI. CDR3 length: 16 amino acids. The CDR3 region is CASSYGRASSGNTIYF. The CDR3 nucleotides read TGTGCCAGCAGTTATGGGAGAGCATCCTCTGGAAACACCATATATTTT.

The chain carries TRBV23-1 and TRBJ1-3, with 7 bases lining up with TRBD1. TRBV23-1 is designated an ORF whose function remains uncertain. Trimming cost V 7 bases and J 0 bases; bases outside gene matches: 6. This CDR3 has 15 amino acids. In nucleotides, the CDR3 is TGCGCCAGCATGGACAGGCATTTCTCTGGAAACACCATATATTTT. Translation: CASMDRHFSGNTIYF.

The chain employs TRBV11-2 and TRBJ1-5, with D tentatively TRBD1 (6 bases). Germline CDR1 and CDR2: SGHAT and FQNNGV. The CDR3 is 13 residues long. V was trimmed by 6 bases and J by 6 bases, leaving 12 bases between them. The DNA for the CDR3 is TGTGCCAGCAGTTTAACAGGGACTCAGCCCCAGCATTTT. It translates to CASSLTGTQPQHF.

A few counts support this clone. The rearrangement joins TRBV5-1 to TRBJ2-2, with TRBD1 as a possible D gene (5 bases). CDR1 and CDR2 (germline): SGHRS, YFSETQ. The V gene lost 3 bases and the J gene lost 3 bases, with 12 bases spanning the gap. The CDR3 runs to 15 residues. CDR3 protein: CASSSGQGYTGELFF. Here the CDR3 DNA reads TGCGCCAGCAGCTCCGGCCAGGGTTACACCGGGGAGCTGTTTTTT.

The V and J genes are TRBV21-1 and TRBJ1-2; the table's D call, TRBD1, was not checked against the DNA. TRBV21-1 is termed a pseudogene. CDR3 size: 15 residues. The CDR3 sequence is CASSKRQGAFDGYTF. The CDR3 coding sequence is TGTGCCAGCAGCAAACGGCAGGGGGCGTTTGATGGCTACACCTTC.

The CDR3 coding sequence is TGCGCCAGCAGCTTCCGTAGCGGGACGGGCTCCTACGAGCAGTACTTC. As protein: CASSFRSGTGSYEQYF. V usage is TRBV5-1 and J usage is TRBJ2-7, with 8 positions matching TRBD2. In germline, CDR1 is SGHRS, CDR2 YFSETQ. The CDR3 consists of 16 residues. With V trimmed by 2 bases and J by 0 bases, 7 bases remained unmatched. Filled out from reference TRBV5-1 and TRBJ2-7, the complete variable domain reads KAGVTQTPRYLIKTRGQQVTLSCSPISGHRSVSWYQQTPGQGLQFLFEYFSETQRNKGNFPGRFSGRQFSNSRSEMNVSTLELGDSALYLCASSFRSGTGSYEQYFGPGTRLTVT.

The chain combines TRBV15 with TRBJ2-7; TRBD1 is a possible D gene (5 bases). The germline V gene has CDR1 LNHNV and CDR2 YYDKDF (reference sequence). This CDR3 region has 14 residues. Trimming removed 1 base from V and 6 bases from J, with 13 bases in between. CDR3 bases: TGTGCCACCAGCAGAGCAGGGCCCCCTGGCGAGCAGTACTTC. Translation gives CATSRAGPPGEQYF.